This T cell receptor beta chain was identified in a study of vaccination and CD4 T cells after COVID-19. At the level of the study: Vaccination of participants consisted of two doses of either BNT162b2 or mRNA-1273 vaccine. Stimuli were overlapping spike peptide pools of SARS-CoV-2 and three common cold coronaviruses (HCoV-NL63, HCoV-OC43, HCoV-229E). Study conclusions and caveats: Only after vaccination were a median about 87% of convalescents' reactive clones seen.

Cultured CD4+ T cell DNA underwent sequencing with the Oncomine TCR Beta short-read assay. TCRdb re-called the PCR reads with MiXCR, one entry per CDR3 protein. The sample shows some 15,000 distinct CDR3 sequences, 21% of them seen only once. The V gene end was trimmed by 6 bases and the J gene end by 5 bases; junction bases not matched to a gene: 11. Germline V gene lookup returns CDR1 MNHNS and CDR2 SASEGT. CDR3 length equals 16 residues. This clonotype was found a few times. Its antigen is not identified. Treatment specified: approximately 9-day PBMC culture with coronavirus spike peptide pools or control peptides (ViraFEST assay). Positive PCR tests came between March and December 2020, ahead of the US Alpha, Beta and Delta variants.

Source material: cultured CD4+ T cells from blood. This clonotype originated in a human donor with COVID-19. The chain employs TRBV6-1 and TRBJ2-2; TRBD1 agrees at 8 bases. CDR3 sequence reads: CASRPGTGIWTGELFF. The CDR3 DNA reads TGTGCCAGCAGGCCCGGGACAGGAATTTGGACCGGGGAGCTGTTTTTT.